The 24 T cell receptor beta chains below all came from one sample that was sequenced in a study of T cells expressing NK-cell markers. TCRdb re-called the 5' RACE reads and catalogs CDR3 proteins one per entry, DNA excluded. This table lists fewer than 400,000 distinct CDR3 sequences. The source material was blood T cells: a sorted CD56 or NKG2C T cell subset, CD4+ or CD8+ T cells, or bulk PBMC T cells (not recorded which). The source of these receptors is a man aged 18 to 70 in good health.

This chain's CDR3 is CASSLAYGQSGTGELFF. The rearrangement links TRBV5-5 to TRBJ2-2; TCRdb picks TRBD1, but there is no DNA to check that call. The CDR3 consists of 17 residues. Looked up from germline, CDR1 is SGHKS and CDR2 is YYEKEE (reference sequence).

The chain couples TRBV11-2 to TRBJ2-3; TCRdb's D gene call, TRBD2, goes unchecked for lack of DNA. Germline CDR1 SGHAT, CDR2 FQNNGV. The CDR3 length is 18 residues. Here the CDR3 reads CASSSRRGSGWGTDTQYF. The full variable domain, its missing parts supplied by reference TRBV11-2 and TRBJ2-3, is EAGVAQSPRYKIIEKRQSVAFWCNPISGHATLYWYQQILGQGPKLLIQFQNNGVVDDSQLPKDRFSAERLKGVDSTLKIQPAKLEDSAVYLCASSSRRGSGWGTDTQYFGPGTRLTVL.

This CDR3 is CASSPTKLQETQYF. The rearrangement uses TRBV5-1 and TRBJ2-5. This CDR3 is 14 amino acids long. CDR1 and CDR2 (germline): SGHRS, YFSETQ.

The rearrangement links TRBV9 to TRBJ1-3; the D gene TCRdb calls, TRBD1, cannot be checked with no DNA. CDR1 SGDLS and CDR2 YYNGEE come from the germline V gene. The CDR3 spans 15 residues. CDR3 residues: CASSVGQGPGNTIYF.

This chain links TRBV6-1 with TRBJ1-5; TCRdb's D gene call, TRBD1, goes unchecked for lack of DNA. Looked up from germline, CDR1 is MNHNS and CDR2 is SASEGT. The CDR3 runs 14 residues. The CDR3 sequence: CALWGGFRNQPQHF.

CDR3: CASSRLEGGADNEQFF. The chain joins TRBV14 to TRBJ2-1; TCRdb outputs TRBD1, but without DNA this stays unchecked. This CDR3 region has 16 residues. Germline V lookup: CDR1 SGHDN, CDR2 FVKESK.

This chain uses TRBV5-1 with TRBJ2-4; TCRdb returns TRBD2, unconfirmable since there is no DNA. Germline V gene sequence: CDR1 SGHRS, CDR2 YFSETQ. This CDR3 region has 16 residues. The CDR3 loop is CASRVGREGTKNIQYF.

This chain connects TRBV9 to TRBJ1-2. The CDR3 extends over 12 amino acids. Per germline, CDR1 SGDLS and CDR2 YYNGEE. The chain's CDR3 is CASSGVSYGYTF. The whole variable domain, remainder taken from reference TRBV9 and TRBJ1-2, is DSGVTQTPKHLITATGQRVTLRCSPRSGDLSVYWYQQSLDQGLQFLIQYYNGEERAKGNILERFSAQQFPDLHSELNLSSLELGDSALYFCASSGVSYGYTFGSGTRLTVV.

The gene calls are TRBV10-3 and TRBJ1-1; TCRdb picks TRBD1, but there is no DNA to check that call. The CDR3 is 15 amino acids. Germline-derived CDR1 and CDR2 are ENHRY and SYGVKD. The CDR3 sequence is CASRTGGMLSTEAFF.

CDR3 protein: CASSFIGLAGEDTQYF. The chain is built from TRBV7-2 and TRBJ2-3; absent DNA, TCRdb's TRBD2 call cannot be checked. The CDR3 is 16 amino acids. From germline, CDR1 is SGHTA and CDR2 FQGNSA.

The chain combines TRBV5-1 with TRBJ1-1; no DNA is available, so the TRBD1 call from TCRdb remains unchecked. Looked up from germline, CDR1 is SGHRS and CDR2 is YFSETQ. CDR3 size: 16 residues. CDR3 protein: CASSSHTGTANTEAFF.

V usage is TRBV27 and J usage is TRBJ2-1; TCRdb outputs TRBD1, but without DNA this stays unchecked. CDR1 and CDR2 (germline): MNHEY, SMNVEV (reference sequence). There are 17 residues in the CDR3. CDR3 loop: CASSTREIGRLVPEQFF.

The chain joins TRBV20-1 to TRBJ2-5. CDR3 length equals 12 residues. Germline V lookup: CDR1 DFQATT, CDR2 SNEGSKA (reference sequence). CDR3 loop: CSARTSRETQYF.

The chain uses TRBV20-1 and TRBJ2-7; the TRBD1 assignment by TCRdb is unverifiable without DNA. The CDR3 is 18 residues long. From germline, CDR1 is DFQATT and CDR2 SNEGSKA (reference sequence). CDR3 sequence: CSARDLGTSAQGFYEQYF.

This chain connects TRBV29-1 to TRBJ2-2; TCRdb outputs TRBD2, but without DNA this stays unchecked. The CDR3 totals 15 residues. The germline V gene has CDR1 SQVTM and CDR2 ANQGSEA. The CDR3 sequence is CSVRRTLSNTGELFF.

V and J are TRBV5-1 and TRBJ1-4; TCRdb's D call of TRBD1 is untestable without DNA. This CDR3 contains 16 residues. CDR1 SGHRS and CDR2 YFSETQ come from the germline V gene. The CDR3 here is CASKSQGAATNEKLFF.

The CDR3 here is CASSLKGGTTYGELFF. V usage is TRBV7-2 and J usage is TRBJ2-2; as DNA is missing, the TRBD1 call by TCRdb cannot be tested. Per the germline V gene, CDR1 is SGHTA and CDR2 is FQGNSA. The length of the CDR3 is 16 residues.

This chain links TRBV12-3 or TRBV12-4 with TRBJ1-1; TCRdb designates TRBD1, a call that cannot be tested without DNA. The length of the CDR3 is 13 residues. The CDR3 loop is CASSASGAAQAFF.

The CDR3 here is CASSPRTGSTSNSYEQYF. The chain uses TRBV11-1 and TRBJ2-7; the TCRdb D gene call, TRBD1, has no DNA to confirm it. The germline V gene has CDR1 SGHAT and CDR2 FQDESV (reference sequence). This CDR3 is 18 amino acids long.

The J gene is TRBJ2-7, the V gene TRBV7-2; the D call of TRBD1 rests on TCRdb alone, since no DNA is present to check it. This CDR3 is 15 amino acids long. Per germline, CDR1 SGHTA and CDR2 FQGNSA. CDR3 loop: CASTPSSQGAYEQYF. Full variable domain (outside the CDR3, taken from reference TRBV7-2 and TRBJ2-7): GAGVSQSPSNKVTEKGKDVELRCDPISGHTALYWYRQSLGQGLEFLIYFQGNSAPDKSGLPSDRFSAERTGGSVSTLTIQRTQQEDSAVYLCASTPSSQGAYEQYFGPGTRLTVT.

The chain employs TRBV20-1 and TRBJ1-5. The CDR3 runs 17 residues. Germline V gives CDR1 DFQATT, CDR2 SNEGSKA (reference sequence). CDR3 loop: CSAREFGARNSNQPQHF.

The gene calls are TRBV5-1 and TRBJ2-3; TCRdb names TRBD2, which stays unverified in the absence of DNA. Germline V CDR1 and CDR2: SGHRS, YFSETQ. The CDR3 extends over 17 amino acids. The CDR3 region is CASSASSGGAGTDTQYF. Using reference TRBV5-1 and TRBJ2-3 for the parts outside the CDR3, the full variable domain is KAGVTQTPRYLIKTRGQQVTLSCSPISGHRSVSWYQQTPGQGLQFLFEYFSETQRNKGNFPGRFSGRQFSNSRSEMNVSTLELGDSALYLCASSASSGGAGTDTQYFGPGTRLTVL.

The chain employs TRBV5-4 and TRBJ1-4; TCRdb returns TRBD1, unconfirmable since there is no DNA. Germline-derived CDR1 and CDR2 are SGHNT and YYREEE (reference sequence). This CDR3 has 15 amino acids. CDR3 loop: CASSPSAGQREKLFF.

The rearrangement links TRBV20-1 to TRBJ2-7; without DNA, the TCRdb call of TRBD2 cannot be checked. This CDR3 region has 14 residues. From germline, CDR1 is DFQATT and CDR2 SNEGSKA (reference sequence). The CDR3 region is CSANLAGLAYEQYF.